This TCR beta chain was profiled in a study of T cells in localized non-small cell lung cancer. Note on this clone: Its antigen is undetermined.

The assay was immunoSEQ multiplex PCR, and TCRdb's table has in-frame clones only and misses some. The sample lists tens of thousands of clones; around 86% were seen once. The CDR3 is made up of 17 amino acids. V gave up 0 bases and J gave up 2 bases; unmatched junction bases: 6. Germline CDR1 KGHSH, CDR2 LQKENI. Study conclusions and caveats: Longer overall survival accompanied higher blood T cell density. Adjacent uninvolved lung had the highest clonality, suggesting focused antigen responses. Within adjacent lung there appeared a median around 60 of the top 100 tumor clones.

This TCR was sampled from a male donor aged 60 or older with stage III lung adenocarcinoma. The chain joins TRBV18 to TRBJ1-2; 10 positions match TRBD1. The starting material was peripheral blood, obtained before any cancer treatment. The chain's CDR3 is CASSPPRQGARNYGYTF. Here the CDR3 DNA reads TGTGCCAGCTCACCACCAAGACAGGGGGCGAGGAACTATGGCTACACCTTC.